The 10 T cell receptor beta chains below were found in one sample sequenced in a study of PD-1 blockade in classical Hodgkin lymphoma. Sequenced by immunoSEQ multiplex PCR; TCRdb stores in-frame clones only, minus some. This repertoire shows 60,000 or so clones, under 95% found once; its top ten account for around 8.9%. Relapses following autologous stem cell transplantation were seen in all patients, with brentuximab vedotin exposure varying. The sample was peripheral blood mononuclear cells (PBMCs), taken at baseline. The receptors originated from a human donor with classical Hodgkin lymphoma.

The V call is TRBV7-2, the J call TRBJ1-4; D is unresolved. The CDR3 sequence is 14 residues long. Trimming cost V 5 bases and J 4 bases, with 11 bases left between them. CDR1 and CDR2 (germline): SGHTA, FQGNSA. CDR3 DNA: TGTGCCAGCAGCCCGGGTCACGTTAATGAAAAACTGTTTTTT. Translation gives CASSPGHVNEKLFF. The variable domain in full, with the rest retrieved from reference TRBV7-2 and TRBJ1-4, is GAGVSQSPSNKVTEKGKDVELRCDPISGHTALYWYRQSLGQGLEFLIYFQGNSAPDKSGLPSDRFSAERTGGSVSTLTIQRTQQEDSAVYLCASSPGHVNEKLFFGSGTQLSVL.

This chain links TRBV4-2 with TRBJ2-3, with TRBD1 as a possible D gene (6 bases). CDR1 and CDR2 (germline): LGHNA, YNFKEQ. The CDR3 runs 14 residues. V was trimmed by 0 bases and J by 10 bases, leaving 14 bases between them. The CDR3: CASSQDTLGGPQYF. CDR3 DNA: TGTGCCAGCAGCCAAGATACCCTAGGGGGTCCGCAGTATTTT.

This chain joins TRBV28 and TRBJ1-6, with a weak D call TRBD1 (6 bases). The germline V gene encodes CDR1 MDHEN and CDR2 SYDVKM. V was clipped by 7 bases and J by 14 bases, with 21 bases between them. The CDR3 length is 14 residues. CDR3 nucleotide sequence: TGTGCCAGCACCGACGGGGGGCGCCGTCTATCCCTCCACTTT. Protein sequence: CASTDGGRRLSLHF. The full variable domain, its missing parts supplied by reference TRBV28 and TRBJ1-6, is DVKVTQSSRYLVKRTGEKVFLECVQDMDHENMFWYRQDPGLGLRLIYFSYDVKMKEKGDIPEGYSVSREKKERFSLILESASTNQTSMYLCASTDGGRRLSLHFGNGTRLTVT.

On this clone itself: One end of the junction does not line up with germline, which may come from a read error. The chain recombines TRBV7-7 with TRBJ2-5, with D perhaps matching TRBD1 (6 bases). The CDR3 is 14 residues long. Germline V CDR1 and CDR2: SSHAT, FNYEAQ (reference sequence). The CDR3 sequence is CASSLEDREETQYF. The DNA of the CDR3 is TGTGCTAGCAGCTTAGAGGACAGAGAAGAGACCCAGTACTTC.

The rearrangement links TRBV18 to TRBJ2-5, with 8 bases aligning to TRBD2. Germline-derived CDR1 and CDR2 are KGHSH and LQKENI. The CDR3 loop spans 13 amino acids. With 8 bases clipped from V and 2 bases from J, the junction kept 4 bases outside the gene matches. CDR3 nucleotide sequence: TGTGCCAGCCTAGCGGGTGCGCAAGAGACCCAGTACTTC. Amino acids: CASLAGAQETQYF.

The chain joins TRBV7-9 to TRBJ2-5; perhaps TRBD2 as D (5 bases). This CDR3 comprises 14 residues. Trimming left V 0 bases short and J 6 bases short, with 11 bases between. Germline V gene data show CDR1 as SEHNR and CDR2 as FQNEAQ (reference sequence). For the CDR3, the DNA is TGTGCCAGCAGCTTAGCCCCTAGCCTTCAGACCCAGTACTTC. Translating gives CASSLAPSLQTQYF.

The CDR3 region has the DNA TGTGCCAGCAGCATTAGCGGGTCTACCTACGAGCAGTACTTC. Translating gives CASSISGSTYEQYF. V is TRBV5-6 and J is TRBJ2-7; 7 positions match TRBD2. The CDR3 is 14 residues long. Losses at the gene ends were 4 bases for V and 2 bases for J; bases not matched to a gene: 6. Germline V CDR1 and CDR2: SGHDT, YYEEEE. Variable domain in full (rest from reference TRBV5-6 and TRBJ2-7): DAGVTQSPTHLIKTRGQQVTLRCSPKSGHDTVSWYQQALGQGPQFIFQYYEEEERQRGNFPDRFSGHQFPNYSSELNVNALLLGDSALYLCASSISGSTYEQYFGPGTRLTVT.

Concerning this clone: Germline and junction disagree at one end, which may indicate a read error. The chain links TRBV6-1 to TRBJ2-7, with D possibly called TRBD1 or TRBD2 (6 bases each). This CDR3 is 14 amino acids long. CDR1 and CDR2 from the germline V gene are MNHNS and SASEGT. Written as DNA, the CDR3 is TGTGCCGGCAGTGCAAGGGGGGCCTCCTACGAGCAGTACTTC. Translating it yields CAGSARGASYEQYF.

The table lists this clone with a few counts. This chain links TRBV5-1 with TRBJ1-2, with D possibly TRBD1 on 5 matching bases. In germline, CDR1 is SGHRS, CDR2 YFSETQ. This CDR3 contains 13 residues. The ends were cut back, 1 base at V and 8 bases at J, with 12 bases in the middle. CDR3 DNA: TGCGCCAGCAGCTTGATCGGGGCGAAAGGCTACACCTTC. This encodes CASSLIGAKGYTF.

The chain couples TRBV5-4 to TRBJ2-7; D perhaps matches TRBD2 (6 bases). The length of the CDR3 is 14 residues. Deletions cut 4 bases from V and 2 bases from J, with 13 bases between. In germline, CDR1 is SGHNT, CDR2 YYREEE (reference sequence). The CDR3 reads CASSQGLAPYEQYF. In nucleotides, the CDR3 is TGTGCCAGCAGCCAGGGACTTGCACCCTACGAGCAGTACTTC. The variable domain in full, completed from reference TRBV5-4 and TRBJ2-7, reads ETGVTQSPTHLIKTRGQQVTLRCSSQSGHNTVSWYQQALGQGPQFIFQYYREEENGRGNFPPRFSGLQFPNYSSELNVNALELDDSALYLCASSQGLAPYEQYFGPGTRLTVT.